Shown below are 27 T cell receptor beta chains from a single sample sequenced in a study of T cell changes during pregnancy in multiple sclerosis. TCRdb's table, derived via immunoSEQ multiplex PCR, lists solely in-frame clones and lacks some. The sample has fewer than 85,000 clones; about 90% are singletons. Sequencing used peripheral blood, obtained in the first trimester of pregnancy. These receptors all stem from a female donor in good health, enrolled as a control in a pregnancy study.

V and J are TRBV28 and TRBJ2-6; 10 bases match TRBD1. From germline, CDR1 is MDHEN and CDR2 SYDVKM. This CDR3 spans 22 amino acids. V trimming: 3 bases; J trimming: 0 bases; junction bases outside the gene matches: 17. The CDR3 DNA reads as TGTGCCAGCAGTTTCCCGACCGGGACAGGGGTTTCGAGTGTCTCTGGGGCCAACGTCCTGACTTTC. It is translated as CASSFPTGTGVSSVSGANVLTF.

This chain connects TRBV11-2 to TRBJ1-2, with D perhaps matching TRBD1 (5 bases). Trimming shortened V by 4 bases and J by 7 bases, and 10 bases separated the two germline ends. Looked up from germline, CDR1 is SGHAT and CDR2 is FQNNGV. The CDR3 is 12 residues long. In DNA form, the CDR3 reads TGTGCCAGCAGCTGGGGGGATGGTGGCTACACCTTC. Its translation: CASSWGDGGYTF.

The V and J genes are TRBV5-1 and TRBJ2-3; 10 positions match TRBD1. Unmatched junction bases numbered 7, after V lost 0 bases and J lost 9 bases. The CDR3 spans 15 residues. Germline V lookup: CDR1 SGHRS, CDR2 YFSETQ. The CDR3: CASSLAEGQGHTQYF. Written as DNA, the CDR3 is TGCGCCAGCAGCTTGGCCGAGGGACAGGGGCACACGCAGTATTTT.

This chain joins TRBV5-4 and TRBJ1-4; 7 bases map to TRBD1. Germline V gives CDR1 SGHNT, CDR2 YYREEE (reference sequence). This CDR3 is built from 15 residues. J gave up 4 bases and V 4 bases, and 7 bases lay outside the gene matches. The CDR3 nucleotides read TGTGCCAGCAGCCACAGGACAGGAGATAATGAAAAACTGTTTTTT. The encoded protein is CASSHRTGDNEKLFF.

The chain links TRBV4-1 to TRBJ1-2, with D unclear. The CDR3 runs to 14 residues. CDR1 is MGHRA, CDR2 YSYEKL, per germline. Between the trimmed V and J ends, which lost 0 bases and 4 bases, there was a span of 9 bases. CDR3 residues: CASSQEGLSYGYTF. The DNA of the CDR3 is TGCGCCAGCAGCCAAGAGGGCCTTTCCTATGGCTACACCTTC.

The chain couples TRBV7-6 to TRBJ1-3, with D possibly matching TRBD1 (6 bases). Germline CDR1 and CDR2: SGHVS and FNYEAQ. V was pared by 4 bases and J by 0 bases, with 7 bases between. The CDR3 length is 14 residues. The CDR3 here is CASSSGHSGNTIYF. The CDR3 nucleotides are TGTGCCAGCAGCTCGGGACACTCTGGAAACACCATATATTTT.

The CDR3 DNA sequence: TGTGCCAGCAGCTCCTATTTAGCGGGAACGGAAGAACAAGAGACCCAGTACTTC. Translation: CASSSYLAGTEEQETQYF. The chain links TRBV7-8 to TRBJ2-5; the match to TRBD2 covers 8 bases. There are 18 residues in the CDR3. Trimming took 4 bases from V and 2 from J; bases not matched to a gene: 15. Germline lookup yields CDR1 SGHVS and CDR2 FQNEAQ.

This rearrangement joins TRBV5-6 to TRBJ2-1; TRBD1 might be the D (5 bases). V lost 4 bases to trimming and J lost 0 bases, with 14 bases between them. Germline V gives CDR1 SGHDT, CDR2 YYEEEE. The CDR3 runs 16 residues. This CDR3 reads CASSDTGVPSYNEQFF. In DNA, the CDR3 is TGTGCCAGCAGCGATACAGGAGTTCCCTCCTACAATGAGCAGTTCTTC. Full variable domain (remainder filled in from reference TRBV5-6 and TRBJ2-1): DAGVTQSPTHLIKTRGQQVTLRCSPKSGHDTVSWYQQALGQGPQFIFQYYEEEERQRGNFPDRFSGHQFPNYSSELNVNALLLGDSALYLCASSDTGVPSYNEQFFGPGTRLTVL.

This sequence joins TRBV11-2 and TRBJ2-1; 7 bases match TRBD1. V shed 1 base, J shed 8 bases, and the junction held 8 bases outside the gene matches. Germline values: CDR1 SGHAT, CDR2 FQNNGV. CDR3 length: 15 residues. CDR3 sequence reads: CASSLGQGEGYEQFF. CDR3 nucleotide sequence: TGTGCCAGCAGCTTAGGACAGGGTGAAGGATATGAGCAGTTCTTC.

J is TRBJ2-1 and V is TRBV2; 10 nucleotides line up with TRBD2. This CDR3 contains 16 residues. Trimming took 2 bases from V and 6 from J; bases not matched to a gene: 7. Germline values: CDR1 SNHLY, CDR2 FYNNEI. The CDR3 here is CASSESSGSWINEQFF. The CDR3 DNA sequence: TGTGCCAGCAGTGAATCTAGCGGGAGTTGGATCAATGAGCAGTTCTTC.

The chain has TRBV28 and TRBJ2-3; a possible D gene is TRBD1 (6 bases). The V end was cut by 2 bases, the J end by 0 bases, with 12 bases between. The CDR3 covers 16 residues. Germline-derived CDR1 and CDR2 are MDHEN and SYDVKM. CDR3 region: CASSLGGGLSTDTQYF. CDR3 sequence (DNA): TGTGCCAGCAGTTTAGGGGGCGGACTTAGCACAGATACGCAGTATTTT.

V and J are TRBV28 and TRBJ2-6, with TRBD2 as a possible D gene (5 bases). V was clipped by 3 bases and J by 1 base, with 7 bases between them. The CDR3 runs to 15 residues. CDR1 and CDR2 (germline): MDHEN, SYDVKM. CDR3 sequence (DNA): TGTGCCAGCAGTTTTCGAGGGTCTGGGGCCAACGTCCTGACTTTC. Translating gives CASSFRGSGANVLTF.

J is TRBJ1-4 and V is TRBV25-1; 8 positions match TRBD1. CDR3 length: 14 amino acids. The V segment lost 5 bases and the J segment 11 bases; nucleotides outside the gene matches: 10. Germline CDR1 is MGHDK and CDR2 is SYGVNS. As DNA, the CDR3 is TGTGCCAGCAGTATTACCGGGACAGGTCTGAAACTGTTTTTT. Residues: CASSITGTGLKLFF. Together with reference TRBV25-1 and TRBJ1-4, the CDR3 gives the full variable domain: EADIYQTPRYLVIGTGKKITLECSQTMGHDKMYWYQQDPGMELHLIHYSYGVNSTEKGDLSSESTVSRIRTEHFPLTLESARPSHTSQYLCASSITGTGLKLFFGSGTQLSVL.

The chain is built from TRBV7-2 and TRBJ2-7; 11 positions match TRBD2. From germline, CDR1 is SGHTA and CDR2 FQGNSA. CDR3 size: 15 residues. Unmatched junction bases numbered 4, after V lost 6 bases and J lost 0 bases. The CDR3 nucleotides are TGTGCCAGCAGTTCTAGCGGGGGGAGCTCCTACGAGCAGTACTTC. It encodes CASSSSGGSSYEQYF.

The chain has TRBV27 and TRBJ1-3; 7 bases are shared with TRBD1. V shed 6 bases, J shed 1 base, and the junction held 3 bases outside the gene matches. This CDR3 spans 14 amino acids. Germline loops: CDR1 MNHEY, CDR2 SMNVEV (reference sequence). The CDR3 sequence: CASRAGGSGNTIYF. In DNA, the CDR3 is TGTGCCAGCAGGGCAGGGGGGTCTGGAAACACCATATATTTT.

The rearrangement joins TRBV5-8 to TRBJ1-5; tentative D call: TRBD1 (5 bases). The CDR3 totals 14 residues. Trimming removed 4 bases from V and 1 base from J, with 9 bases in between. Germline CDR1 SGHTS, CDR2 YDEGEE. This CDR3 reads CASSRDRSNQPQHF. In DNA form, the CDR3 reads TGTGCCAGCAGCCGTGACAGAAGCAATCAGCCCCAGCATTTT.

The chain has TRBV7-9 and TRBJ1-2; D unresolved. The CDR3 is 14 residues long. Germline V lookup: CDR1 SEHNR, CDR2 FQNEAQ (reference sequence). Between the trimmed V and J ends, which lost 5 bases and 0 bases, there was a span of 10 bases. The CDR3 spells CASSRPGANYGYTF. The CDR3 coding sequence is TGTGCCAGCAGCCGTCCGGGAGCTAACTATGGCTACACCTTC.

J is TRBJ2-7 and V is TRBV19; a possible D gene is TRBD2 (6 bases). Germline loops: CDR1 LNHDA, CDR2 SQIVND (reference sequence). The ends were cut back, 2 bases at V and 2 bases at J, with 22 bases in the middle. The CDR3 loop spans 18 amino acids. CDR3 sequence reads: CASSIPTTIGGNTYEQYF. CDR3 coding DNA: TGTGCCAGTAGTATACCCACAACGATAGGCGGGAATACCTACGAGCAGTACTTC.

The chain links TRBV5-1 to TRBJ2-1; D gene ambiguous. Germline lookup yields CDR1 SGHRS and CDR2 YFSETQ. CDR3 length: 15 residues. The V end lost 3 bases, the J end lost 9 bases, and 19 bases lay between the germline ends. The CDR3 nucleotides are TGCGCCAGCAGCTCCACCTCTGCCCCTTCGGGTGAGCAGTTCTTC. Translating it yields CASSSTSAPSGEQFF.

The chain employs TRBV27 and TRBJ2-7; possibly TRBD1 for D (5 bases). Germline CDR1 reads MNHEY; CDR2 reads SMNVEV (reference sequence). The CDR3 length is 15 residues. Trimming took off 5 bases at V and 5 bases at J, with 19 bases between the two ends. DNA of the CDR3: TGTGCCAGCAGTCATAACTCCCCAGGGCCAAACGAGCAGTACTTC. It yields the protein CASSHNSPGPNEQYF.

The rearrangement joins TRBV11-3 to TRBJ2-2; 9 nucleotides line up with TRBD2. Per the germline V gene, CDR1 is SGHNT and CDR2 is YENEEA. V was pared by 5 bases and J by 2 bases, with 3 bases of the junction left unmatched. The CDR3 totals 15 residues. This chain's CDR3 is CASSPGTSNTGELFF. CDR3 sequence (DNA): TGTGCCAGCAGCCCCGGGACTAGCAACACCGGGGAGCTGTTTTTT. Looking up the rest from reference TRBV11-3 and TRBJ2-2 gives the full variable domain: EAGVVQSPRYKIIEKKQPVAFWCNPISGHNTLYWYLQNLGQGPELLIRYENEEAVDDSQLPKDRFSAERLKGVDSTLKIQPAELGDSAVYLCASSPGTSNTGELFFGEGSRLTVL.

For the CDR3, the DNA is TGTGCCAGCAGTTTATCGGCAGGTCTCGGAGGCTACACCTTC. Its protein product is CASSLSAGLGGYTF. The chain has TRBV27 and TRBJ1-2; D not resolved. The CDR3 sequence is 14 residues long. Germline V gene lookup returns CDR1 MNHEY and CDR2 SMNVEV (reference sequence). V shed 0 bases and J shed 8 bases, with 13 bases lying between them.

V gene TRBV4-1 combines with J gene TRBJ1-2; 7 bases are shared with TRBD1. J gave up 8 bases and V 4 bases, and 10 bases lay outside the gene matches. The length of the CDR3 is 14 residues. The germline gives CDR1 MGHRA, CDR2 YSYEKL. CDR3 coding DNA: TGCGCCAGCAGCCCCGTCGGGCAGGGGGGCGGCTACACCTTC. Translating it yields CASSPVGQGGGYTF.

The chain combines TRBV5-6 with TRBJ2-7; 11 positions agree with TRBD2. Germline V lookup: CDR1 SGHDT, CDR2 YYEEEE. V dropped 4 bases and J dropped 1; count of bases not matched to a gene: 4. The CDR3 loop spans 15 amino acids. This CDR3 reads CASSMGLAESYEQYF. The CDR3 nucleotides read TGTGCCAGCAGCATGGGACTAGCGGAGTCCTACGAGCAGTACTTC.

The chain's CDR3 is CASTPGTGAINEQFF. The CDR3 DNA is TGTGCCAGCACCCCCGGGACAGGGGCCATCAATGAGCAGTTCTTC. The rearrangement links TRBV7-9 to TRBJ2-1, with 10 bases aligning to TRBD1. The CDR3 length is 15 residues. V gave up 7 bases and J gave up 6 bases; unmatched junction bases: 9. From germline, CDR1 is SEHNR and CDR2 FQNEAQ (reference sequence). The complete variable domain, with remaining parts taken from reference TRBV7-9 and TRBJ2-1, reads DTGVSQNPRHKITKRGQNVTFRCDPISEHNRLYWYRQTLGQGPEFLTYFQNEAQLEKSRLLSDRFSAERPKGSFSTLEIQRTEQGDSAMYLCASTPGTGAINEQFFGPGTRLTVL.

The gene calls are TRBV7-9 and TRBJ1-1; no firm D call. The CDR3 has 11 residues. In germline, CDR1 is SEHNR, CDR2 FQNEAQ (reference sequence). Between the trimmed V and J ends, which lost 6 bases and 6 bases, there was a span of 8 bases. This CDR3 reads CASRKSAEAFF. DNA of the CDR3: TGTGCCAGCAGAAAATCGGCTGAAGCTTTCTTT.

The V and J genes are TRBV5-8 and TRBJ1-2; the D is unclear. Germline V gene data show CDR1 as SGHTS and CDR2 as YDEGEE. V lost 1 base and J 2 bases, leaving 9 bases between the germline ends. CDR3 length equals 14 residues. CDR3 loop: CASSLWRSNYGYTF. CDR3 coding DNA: TGTGCCAGCAGCTTGTGGAGGAGCAACTATGGCTACACCTTC. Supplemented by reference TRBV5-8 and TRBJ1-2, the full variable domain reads EAGVTQSPTHLIKTRGQQATLRCSPISGHTSVYWYQQALGLGLQFLLWYDEGEERNRGNFPPRFSGRQFPNYSSELNVNALELEDSALYLCASSLWRSNYGYTFGSGTRLTVV.